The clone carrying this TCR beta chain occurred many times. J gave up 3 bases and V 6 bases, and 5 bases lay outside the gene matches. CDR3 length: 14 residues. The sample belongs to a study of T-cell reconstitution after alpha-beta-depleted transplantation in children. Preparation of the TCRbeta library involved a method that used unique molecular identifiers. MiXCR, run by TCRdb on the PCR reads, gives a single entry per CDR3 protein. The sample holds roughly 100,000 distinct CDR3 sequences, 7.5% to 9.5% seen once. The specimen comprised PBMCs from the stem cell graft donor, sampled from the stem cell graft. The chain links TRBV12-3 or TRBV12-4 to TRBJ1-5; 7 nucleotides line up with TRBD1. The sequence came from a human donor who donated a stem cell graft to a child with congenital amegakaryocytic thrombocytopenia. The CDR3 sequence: CASSRGQPNQPQHF. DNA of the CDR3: TGTGCCAGCAGCCGGGGACAGCCCAATCAGCCCCAGCATTTT.